This T cell receptor beta chain is drawn from a study of T cell responses to AZD1222 COVID-19 vaccine. Study conclusions and caveats: Donors were chiefly white British, with a greater number of females, and clonal diversity was perhaps underestimated. Seropositivity was recorded at baseline in only a handful of AZD1222 recipients. There were vaccine-associated CD4 TCRs across spike, dominant at 160-218 and 743-854.

Second-dose intervals of approximately 4 or approximately 12 weeks were pooled. Trimming shortened V by 4 bases and J by 2 bases, and 14 bases separated the two germline ends. The germline V gene encodes CDR1 ENHRY and CDR2 SYGVKD. CDR3 length: 15 residues. Libraries were prepared by immunoSEQ multiplex PCR; TCRdb keeps only in-frame clonotypes and omits some of them. Found here are some 60,000 clones, nearly 90% of them singletons; the top ten hold 6.1%. Notes on this clone: Its target is unknown.

This TCR was recovered from an adult who received the AZD1222 COVID-19 vaccine. This chain uses TRBV10-3 with TRBJ1-1; D is perhaps TRBD1 (6 bases). Sequenced material: peripheral blood, taken 28 days after the second AZD1222 dose. The CDR3 DNA is TGTGCCATCAGTGTTTCCGCCGGGGGCAACACTGAAGCTTTCTTT. Protein product: CAISVSAGGNTEAFF.